The present T cell receptor beta chain was sequenced within a study of cytomegalovirus exposure and HLA in healthy donors. Study findings and constraints: In a later analysis, several top co-occurrence clusters appeared linked to parvovirus B19, influenza, CMV and Epstein-Barr virus. In a later analysis, TCR association rates varied by HLA locus: DRB1 most, HLA-C fewest.

Both 60 Vbeta primers and 13 Jbeta primers went into the PCR. Clones were read by immunoSEQ multiplex PCR, and TCRdb kept only the in-frame ones, dropping some. The repertoire holds about 87,000 clones, around 68% seen once, with around 24% in the top ten. This clone was seen just once. Antigen: not known. Germline assignment: CDR1 KGHSH and CDR2 LQKENI. J lost 5 bases, V lost 5 bases, and 3 bases had no gene match. CDR3 size: 14 residues. Sequencing was performed on PBMCs. This TCR derives from a man aged 30 to 45 in good health and CMV-seropositive. The gene calls are TRBV18 and TRBJ2-1; 10 bases fit TRBD1. The CDR3, as DNA: TGTGCCAGCTCAGGGACAGGGGTGGACAATGAGCAGTTCTTC. This sequence encodes CASSGTGVDNEQFF.